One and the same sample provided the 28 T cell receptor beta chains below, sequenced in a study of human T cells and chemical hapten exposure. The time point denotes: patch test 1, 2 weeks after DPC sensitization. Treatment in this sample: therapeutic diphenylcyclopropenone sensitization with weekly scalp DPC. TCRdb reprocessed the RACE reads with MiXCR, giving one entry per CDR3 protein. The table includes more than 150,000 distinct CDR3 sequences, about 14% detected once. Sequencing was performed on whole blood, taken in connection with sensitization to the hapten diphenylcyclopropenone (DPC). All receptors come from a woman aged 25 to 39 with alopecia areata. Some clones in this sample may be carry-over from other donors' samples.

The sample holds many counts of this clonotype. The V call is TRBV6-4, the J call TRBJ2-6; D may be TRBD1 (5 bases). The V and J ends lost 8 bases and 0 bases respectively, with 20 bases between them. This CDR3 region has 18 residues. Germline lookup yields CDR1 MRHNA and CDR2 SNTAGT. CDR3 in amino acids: CASSPLGLSPSGANVLTF. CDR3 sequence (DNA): TGTGCCAGCTCCCCGTTGGGGCTGTCGCCCTCTGGGGCCAACGTCCTGACTTTC.

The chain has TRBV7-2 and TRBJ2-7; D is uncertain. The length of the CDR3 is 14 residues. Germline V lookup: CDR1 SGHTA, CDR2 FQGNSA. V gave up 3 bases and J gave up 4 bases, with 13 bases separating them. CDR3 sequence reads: CASSLGPPEYEQYF. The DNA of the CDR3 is TGTGCCAGCAGCTTGGGCCCGCCGGAATACGAGCAGTACTTC.

CDR3 residues: CASSLDPTGTGELFF. CDR3 bases: TGCGCCAGCAGCTTGGACCCCACGGGGACCGGGGAGCTGTTTTTT. This chain links TRBV5-1 with TRBJ2-2; D is perhaps TRBD2 (5 bases). CDR3 size: 15 residues. In germline, CDR1 is SGHRS, CDR2 YFSETQ. The germline V and J ends were trimmed by 0 bases and 5 bases, with 11 bases remaining between them.

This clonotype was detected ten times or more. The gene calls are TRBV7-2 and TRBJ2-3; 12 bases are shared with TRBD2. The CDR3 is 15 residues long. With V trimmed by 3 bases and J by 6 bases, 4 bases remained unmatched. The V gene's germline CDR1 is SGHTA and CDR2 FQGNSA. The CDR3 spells CASSFGLAGSDTQYF. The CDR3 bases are TGTGCCAGCAGCTTCGGACTAGCGGGAAGTGATACGCAGTATTTT.

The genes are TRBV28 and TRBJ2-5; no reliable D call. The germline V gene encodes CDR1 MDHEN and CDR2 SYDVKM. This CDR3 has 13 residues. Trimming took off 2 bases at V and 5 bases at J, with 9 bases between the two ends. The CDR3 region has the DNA TGTGCCAGCAGTTTACAACAGAGCGAGACCCAGTACTTC. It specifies CASSLQQSETQYF.

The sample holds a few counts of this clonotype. The CDR3 DNA follows: TGTGCCACTCGCGGGGAGGGAAACATTCAGTACTTC. As protein: CATRGEGNIQYF. The chain is built from TRBV15 and TRBJ2-4, with 7 positions matching TRBD2. V shed 9 bases, J shed 6 bases, and the junction held 5 bases outside the gene matches. Germline CDR1 reads LNHNV; CDR2 reads YYDKDF (reference sequence). This CDR3 is built from 12 residues.

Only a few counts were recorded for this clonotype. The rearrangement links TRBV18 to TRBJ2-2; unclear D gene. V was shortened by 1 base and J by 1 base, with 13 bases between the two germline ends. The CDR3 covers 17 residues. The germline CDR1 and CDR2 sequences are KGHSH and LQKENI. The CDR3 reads CASSPQSGYRNTGELFF. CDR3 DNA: TGTGCCAGCTCACCACAATCCGGTTACAGGAACACCGGGGAGCTGTTTTTT.

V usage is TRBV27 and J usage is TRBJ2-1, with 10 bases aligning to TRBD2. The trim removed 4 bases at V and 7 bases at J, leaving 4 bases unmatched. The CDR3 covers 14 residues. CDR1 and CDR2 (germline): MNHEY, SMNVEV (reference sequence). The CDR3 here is CASSSASGSNEQFF. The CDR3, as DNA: TGTGCCAGCAGTTCGGCTAGCGGGAGTAATGAGCAGTTCTTC.

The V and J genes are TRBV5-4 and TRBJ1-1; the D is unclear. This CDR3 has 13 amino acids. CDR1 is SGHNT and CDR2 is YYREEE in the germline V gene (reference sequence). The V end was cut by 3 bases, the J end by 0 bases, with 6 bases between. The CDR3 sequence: CASSSWMNTEAFF. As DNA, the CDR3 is TGTGCCAGCAGCTCTTGGATGAACACTGAAGCTTTCTTT.

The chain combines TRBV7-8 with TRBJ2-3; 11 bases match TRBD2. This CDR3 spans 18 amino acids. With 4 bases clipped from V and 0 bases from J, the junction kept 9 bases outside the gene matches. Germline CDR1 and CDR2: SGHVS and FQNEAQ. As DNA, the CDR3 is TGTGCCAGCAGCTCCGGACTAGCGGGCACAACTAGCACAGATACGCAGTATTTT. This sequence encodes CASSSGLAGTTSTDTQYF. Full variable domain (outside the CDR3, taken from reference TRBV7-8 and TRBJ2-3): GAGVSQSPRYKVAKRGQDVALRCDPISGHVSLFWYQQALGQGPEFLTYFQNEAQLDKSGLPSDRFFAERPEGSVSTLKIQRTQQEDSAVYLCASSSGLAGTTSTDTQYFGPGTRLTVL.

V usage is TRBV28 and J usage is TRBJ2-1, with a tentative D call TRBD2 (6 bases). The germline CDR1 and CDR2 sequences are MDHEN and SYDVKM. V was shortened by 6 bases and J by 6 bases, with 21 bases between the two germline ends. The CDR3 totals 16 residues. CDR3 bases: TGTGCCAGCAGGGAGGGTGGGTTTAATCCTCGCAATGAGCAGTTCTTC. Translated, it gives CASREGGFNPRNEQFF.

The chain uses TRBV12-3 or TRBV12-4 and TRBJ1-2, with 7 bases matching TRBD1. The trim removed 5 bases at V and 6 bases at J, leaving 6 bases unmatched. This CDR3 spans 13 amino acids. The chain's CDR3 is CASSPGQLDGYTF. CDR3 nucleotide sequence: TGTGCCAGCAGTCCGGGACAGCTTGATGGCTACACCTTC.

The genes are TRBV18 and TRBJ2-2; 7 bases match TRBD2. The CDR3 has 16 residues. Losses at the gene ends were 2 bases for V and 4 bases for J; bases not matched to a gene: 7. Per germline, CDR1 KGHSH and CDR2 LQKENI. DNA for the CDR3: TGTGCCAGCTCACCAGTCGCGGGAGAGGTCACCGGGGAGCTGTTTTTT. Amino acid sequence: CASSPVAGEVTGELFF.

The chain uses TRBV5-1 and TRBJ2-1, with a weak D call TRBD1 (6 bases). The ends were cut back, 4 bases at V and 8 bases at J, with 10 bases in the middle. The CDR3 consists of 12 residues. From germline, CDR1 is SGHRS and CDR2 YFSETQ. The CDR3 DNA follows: TGCGCCAGCAGCCTCAGGGGTGATGAGCAGTTCTTC. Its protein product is CASSLRGDEQFF. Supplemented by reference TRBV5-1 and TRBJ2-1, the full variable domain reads KAGVTQTPRYLIKTRGQQVTLSCSPISGHRSVSWYQQTPGQGLQFLFEYFSETQRNKGNFPGRFSGRQFSNSRSEMNVSTLELGDSALYLCASSLRGDEQFFGPGTRLTVL.

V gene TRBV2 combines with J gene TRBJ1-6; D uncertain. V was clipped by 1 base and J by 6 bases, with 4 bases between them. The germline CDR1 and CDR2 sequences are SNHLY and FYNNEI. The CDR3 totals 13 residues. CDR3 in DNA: TGTGCCAGCAGTGAAGGGGGTAATTCACCCCTCCACTTT. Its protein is CASSEGGNSPLHF.

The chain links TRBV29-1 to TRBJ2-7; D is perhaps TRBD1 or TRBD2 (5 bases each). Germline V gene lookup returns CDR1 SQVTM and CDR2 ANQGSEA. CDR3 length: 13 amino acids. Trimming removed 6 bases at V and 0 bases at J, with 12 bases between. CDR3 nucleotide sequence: TGCAGCGTGAGGGACCCCACCTCCTACGAGCAGTACTTC. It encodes CSVRDPTSYEQYF.

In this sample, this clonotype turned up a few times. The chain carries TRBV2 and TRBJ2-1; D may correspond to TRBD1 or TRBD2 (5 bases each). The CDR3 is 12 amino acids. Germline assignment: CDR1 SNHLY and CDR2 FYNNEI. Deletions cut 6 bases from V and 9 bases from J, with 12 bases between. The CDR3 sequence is CASRQWGSEQFF. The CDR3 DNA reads TGTGCCAGCAGACAGTGGGGGAGTGAGCAGTTCTTC.

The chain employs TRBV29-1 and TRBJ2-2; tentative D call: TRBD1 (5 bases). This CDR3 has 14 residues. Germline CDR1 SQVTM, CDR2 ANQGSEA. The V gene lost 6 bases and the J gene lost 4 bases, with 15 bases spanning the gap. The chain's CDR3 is CSVRRTTATGELFF. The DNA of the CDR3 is TGCAGCGTCCGACGGACAACTGCCACCGGGGAGCTGTTTTTT.

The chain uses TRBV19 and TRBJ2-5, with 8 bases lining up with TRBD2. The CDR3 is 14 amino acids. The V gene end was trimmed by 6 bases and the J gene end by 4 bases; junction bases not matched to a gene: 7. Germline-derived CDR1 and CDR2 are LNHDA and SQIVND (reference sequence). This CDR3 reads CASRSSGEGETQYF. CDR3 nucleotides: TGTGCCAGTAGAAGTAGCGGGGAGGGAGAGACCCAGTACTTC.

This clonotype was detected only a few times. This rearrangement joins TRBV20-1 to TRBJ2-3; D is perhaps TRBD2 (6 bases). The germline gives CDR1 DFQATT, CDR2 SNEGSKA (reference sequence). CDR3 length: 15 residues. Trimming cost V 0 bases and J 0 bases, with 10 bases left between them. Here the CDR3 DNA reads TGCAGTGCTAGAGATACGGGGACTAGCACAGATACGCAGTATTTT. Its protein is CSARDTGTSTDTQYF.

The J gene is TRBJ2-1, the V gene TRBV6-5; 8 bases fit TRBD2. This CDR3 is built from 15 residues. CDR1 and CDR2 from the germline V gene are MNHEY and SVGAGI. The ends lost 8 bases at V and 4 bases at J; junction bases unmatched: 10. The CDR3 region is CASCPRAGAYNEQFF. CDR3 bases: TGTGCCAGCTGTCCTCGAGCGGGAGCGTACAATGAGCAGTTCTTC.

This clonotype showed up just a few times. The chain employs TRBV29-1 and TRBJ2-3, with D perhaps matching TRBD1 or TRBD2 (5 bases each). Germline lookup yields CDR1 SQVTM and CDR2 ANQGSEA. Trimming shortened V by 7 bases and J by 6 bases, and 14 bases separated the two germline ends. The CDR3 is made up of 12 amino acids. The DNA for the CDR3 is TGCAGCGCCTTAAACCGGGGCGATACGCAGTATTTT. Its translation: CSALNRGDTQYF.

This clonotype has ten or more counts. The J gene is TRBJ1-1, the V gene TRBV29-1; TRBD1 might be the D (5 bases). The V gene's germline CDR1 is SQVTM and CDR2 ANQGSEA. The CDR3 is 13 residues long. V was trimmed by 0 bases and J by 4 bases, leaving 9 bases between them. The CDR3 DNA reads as TGCAGCGTTGAAGATCAAGGGGTCACTGAAGCTTTCTTT. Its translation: CSVEDQGVTEAFF.

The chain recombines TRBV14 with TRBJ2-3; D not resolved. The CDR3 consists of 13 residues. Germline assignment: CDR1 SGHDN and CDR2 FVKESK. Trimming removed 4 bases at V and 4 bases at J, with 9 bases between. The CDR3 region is CASSPRRPDTQYF. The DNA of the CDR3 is TGTGCCAGCAGCCCCCGACGACCAGATACGCAGTATTTT.

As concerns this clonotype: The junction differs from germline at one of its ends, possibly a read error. CDR3 DNA sequence: TGTGCCAGCAGTCCCAGGGCTAAACCTACCTACAACGAGCAGTTCTTC. The encoded protein is CASSPRAKPTYNEQFF. The V call is TRBV28, the J call TRBJ2-1; possible D gene TRBD1, 5 bases. This CDR3 has 16 amino acids. Per the germline V gene, CDR1 is MDHEN and CDR2 is SYDVKM.

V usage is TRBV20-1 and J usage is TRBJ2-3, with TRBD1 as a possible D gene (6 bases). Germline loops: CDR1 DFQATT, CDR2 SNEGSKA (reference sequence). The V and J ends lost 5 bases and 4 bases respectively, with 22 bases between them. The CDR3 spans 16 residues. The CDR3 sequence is CSALSETYRGSDTQYF. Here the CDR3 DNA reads TGCAGTGCTCTGAGCGAGACCTATAGGGGGTCAGATACGCAGTATTTT.

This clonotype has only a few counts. The CDR3 DNA reads TGTGCCAGCAGTCGGGACGCCAGGGCCGGGGAGCTGTTTTTT. Amino acids: CASSRDARAGELFF. The genes are TRBV12-3 or TRBV12-4 and TRBJ2-2; tentatively, D is TRBD1 or TRBD2 (5 bases each). V was pared by 5 bases and J by 6 bases, with 13 bases between. There are 14 residues in the CDR3.

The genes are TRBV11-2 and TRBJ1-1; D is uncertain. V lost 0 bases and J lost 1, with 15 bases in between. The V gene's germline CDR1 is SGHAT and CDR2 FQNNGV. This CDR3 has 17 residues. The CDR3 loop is CASSLDLGRLTNTEAFF. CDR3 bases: TGTGCCAGCAGCTTAGATCTAGGGAGACTTACGAACACTGAAGCTTTCTTT.